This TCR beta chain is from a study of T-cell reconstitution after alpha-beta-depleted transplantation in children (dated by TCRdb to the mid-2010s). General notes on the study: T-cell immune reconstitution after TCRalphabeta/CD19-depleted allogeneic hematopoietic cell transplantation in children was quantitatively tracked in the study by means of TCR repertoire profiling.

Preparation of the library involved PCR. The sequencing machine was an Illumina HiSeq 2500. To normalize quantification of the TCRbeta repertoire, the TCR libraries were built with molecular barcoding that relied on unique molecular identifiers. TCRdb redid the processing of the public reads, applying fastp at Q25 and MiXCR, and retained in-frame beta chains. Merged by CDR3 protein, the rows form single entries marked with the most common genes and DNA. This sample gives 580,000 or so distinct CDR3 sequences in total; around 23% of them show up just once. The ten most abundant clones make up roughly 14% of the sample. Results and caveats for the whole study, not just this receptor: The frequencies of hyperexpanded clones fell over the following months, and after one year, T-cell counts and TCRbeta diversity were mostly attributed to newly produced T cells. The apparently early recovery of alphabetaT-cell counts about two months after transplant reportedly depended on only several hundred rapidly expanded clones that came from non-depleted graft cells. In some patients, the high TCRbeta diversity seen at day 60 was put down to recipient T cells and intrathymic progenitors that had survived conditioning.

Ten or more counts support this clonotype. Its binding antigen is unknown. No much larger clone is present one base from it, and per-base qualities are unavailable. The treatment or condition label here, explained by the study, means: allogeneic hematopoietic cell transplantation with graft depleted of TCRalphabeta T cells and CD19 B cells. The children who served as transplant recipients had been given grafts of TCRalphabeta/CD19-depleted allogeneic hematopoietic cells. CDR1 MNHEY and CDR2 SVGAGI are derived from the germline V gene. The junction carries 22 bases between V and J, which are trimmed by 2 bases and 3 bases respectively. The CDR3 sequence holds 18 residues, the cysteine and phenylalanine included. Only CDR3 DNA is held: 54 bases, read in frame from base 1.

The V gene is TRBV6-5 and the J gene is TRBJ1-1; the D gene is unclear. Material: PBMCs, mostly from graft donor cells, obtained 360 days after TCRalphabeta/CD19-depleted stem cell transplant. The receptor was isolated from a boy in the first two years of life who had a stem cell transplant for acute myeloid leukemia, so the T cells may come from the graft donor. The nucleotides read TGTGCCAGCAGTTACGATTCTCCAGGTGCCCATGAGGACACTGAAGCTTTCTTT. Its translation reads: CASSYDSPGAHEDTEAFF.